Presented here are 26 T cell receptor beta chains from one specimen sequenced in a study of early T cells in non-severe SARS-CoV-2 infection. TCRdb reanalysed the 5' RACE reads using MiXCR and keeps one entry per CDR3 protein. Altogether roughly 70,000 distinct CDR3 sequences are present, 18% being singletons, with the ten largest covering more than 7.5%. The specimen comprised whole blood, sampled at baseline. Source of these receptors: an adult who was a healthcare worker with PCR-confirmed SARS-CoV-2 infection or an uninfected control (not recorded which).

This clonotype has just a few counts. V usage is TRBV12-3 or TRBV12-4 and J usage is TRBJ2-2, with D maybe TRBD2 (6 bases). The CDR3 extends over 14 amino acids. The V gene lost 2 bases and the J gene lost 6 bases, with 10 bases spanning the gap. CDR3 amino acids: CASSLLSGAGELFF. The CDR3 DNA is TGTGCCAGCAGTTTATTGTCGGGGGCCGGGGAGCTGTTTTTT.

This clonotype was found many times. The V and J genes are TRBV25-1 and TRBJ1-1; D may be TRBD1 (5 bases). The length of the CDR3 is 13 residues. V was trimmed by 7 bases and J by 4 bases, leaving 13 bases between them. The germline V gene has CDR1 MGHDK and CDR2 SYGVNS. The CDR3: CASIPFGGTEAFF. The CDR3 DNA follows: TGTGCCAGCATCCCATTTGGGGGCACTGAAGCTTTCTTT.

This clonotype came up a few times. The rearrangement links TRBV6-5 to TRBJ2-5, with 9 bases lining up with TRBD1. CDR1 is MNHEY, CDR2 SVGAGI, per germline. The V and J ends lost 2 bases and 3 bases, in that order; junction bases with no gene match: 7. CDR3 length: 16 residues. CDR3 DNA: TGTGCCAGCAGTTACGGGACAGGGCCAGGAGAAGAGACCCAGTACTTC. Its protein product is CASSYGTGPGEETQYF.

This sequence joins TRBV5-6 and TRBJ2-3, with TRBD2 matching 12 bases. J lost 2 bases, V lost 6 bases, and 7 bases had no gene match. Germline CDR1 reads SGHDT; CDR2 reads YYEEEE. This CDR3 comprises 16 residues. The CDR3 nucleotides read TGTGCCAGCATTCTCAGGACTAGCGGGACCACAGATACGCAGTATTTT. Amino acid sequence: CASILRTSGTTDTQYF.

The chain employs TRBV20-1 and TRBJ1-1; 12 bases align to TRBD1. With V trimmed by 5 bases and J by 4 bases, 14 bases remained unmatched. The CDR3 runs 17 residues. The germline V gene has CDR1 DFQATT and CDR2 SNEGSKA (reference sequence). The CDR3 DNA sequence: TGCAGTGCTCCGCTCGCGGGACAGGGGGCAGGGGGCACTGAAGCTTTCTTT. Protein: CSAPLAGQGAGGTEAFF.

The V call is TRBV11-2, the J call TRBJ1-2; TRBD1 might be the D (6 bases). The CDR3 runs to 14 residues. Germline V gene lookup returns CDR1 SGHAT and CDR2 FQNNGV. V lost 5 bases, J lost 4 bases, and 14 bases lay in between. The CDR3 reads CASSPKGGGYGYTF. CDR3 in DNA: TGTGCCAGCAGCCCGAAGGGGGGAGGCTATGGCTACACCTTC. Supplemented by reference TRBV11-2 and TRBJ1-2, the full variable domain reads EAGVAQSPRYKIIEKRQSVAFWCNPISGHATLYWYQQILGQGPKLLIQFQNNGVVDDSQLPKDRFSAERLKGVDSTLKIQPAKLEDSAVYLCASSPKGGGYGYTFGSGTRLTVV.

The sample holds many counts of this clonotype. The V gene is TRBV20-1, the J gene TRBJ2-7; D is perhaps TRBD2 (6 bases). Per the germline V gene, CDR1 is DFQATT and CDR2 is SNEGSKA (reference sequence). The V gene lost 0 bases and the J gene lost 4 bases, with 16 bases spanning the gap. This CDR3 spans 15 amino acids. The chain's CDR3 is CSARDGLRDGYEQYF. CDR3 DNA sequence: TGCAGTGCTAGAGATGGACTACGGGACGGGTACGAGCAGTACTTC.

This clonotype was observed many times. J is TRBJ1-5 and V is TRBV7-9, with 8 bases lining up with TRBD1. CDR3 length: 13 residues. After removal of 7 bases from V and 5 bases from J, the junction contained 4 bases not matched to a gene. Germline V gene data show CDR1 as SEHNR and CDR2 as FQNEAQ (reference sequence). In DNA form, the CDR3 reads TGTGCCAGCACCGGACAGGGTGATCAGCCCCAGCATTTT. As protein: CASTGQGDQPQHF.

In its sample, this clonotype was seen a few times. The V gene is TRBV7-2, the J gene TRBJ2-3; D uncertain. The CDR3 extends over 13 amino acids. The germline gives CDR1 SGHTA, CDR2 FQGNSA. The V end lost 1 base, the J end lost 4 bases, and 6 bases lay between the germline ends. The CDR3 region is CASSLVLADTQYF. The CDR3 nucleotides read TGTGCCAGCAGCTTAGTTCTGGCAGATACGCAGTATTTT. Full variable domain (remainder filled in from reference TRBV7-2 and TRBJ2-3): GAGVSQSPSNKVTEKGKDVELRCDPISGHTALYWYRQSLGQGLEFLIYFQGNSAPDKSGLPSDRFSAERTGGSVSTLTIQRTQQEDSAVYLCASSLVLADTQYFGPGTRLTVL.

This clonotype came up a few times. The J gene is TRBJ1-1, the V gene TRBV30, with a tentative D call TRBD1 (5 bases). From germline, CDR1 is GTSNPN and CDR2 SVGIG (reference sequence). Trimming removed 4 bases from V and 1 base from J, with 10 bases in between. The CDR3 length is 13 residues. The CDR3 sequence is CAWKGTENTEAFF. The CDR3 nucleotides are TGTGCCTGGAAAGGGACGGAGAACACTGAAGCTTTCTTT.

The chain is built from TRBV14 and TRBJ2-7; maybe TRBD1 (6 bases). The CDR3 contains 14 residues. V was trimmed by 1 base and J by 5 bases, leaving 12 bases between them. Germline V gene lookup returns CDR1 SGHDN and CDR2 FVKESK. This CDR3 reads CASSQGQARNEQYF. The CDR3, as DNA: TGTGCCAGCAGCCAAGGACAGGCAAGGAACGAGCAGTACTTC.

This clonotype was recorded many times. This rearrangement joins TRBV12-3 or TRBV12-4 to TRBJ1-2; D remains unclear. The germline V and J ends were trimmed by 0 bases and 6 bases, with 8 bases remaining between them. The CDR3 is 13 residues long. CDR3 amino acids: CASSLARQNGYTF. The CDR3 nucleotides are TGTGCCAGCAGTTTAGCGCGGCAGAATGGCTACACCTTC.

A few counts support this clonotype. In DNA, the CDR3 is TGTGCCAGCAGCTTGGACGGGCCAGGGATAACAGATACGCAGTATTTT. Its protein is CASSLDGPGITDTQYF. This rearrangement joins TRBV5-5 to TRBJ2-3, with D possibly matching TRBD1 (5 bases). V shed 0 bases and J shed 3 bases, with 14 bases lying between them. The CDR3 is made up of 16 amino acids. CDR1 is SGHKS, CDR2 YYEKEE, per germline (reference sequence).

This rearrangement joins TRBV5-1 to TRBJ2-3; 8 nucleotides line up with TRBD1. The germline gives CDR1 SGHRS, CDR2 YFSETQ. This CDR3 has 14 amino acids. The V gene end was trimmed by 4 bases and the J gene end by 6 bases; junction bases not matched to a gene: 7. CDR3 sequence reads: CASSKDRVTDTQYF. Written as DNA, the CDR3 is TGCGCCAGCAGCAAGGACAGGGTCACCGATACGCAGTATTTT. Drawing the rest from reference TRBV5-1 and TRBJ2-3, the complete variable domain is KAGVTQTPRYLIKTRGQQVTLSCSPISGHRSVSWYQQTPGQGLQFLFEYFSETQRNKGNFPGRFSGRQFSNSRSEMNVSTLELGDSALYLCASSKDRVTDTQYFGPGTRLTVL.

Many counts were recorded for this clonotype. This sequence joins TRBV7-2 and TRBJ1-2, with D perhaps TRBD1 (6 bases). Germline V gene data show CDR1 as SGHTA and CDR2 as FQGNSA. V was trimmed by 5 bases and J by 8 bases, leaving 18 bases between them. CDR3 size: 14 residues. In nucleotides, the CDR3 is TGTGCCAGCAGCCAGGACAGTGCCCGTGGGGGCTACACCTTC. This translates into CASSQDSARGGYTF.

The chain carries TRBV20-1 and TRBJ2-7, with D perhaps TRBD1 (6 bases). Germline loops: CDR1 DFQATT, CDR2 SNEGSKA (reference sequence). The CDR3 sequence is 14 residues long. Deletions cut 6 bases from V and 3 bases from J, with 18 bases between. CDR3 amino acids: CSAPQGKGNYEQYF. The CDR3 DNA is TGCAGTGCCCCCCAGGGGAAAGGCAACTACGAGCAGTACTTC.

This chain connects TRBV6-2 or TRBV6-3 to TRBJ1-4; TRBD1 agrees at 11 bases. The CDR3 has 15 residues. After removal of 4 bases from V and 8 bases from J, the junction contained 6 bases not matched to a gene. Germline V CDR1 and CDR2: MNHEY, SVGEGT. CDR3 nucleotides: TGTGCCAGCAGTTCGCCCGGGACAGGGGGAGAAAAACTGTTTTTT. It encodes CASSSPGTGGEKLFF.

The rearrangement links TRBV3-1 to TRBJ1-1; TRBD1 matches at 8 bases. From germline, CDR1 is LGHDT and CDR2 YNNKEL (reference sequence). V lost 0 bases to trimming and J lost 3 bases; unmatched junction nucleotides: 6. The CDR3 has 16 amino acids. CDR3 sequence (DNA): TGTGCCAGCAGCCAAGATCGGACAGGGTTATACACTGAAGCTTTCTTT. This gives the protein CASSQDRTGLYTEAFF. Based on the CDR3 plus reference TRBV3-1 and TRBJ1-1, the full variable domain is DTAVSQTPKYLVTQMGNDKSIKCEQNLGHDTMYWYKQDSKKFLKIMFSYNNKELIINETVPNRFSPKSPDKAHLNLHINSLELGDSAVYFCASSQDRTGLYTEAFFGQGTRLTVV.

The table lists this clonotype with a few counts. CDR3 amino acids: CASSESGGDEAFF. The CDR3 nucleotides read TGCGCCAGCAGTGAGTCCGGGGGTGATGAAGCTTTCTTT. The V gene is TRBV10-2, the J gene TRBJ1-1, with D possibly being TRBD1 (5 bases). Trimming shortened V by 0 bases and J by 7 bases, and 9 bases separated the two germline ends. Germline loops: CDR1 WSHSY, CDR2 SAAADI. The CDR3 contains 13 residues.

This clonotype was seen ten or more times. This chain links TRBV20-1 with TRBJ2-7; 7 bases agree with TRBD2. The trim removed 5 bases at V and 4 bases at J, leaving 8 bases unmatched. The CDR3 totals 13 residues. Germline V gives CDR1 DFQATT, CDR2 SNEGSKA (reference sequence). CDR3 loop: CSARGGRSYEQYF. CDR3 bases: TGCAGTGCTCGCGGCGGGAGAAGTTACGAGCAGTACTTC.

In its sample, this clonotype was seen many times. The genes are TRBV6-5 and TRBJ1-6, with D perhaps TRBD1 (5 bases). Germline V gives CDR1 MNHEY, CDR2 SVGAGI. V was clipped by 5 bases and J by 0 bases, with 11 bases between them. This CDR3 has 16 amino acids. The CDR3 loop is CASSQTGSSYNSPLHF. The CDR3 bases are TGTGCCAGCAGTCAAACAGGAAGCTCCTATAATTCACCCCTCCACTTT.

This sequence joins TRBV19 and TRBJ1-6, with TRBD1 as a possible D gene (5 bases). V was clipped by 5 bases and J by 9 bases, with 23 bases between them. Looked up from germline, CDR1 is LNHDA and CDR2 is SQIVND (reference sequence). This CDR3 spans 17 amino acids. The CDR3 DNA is TGTGCCAGTAGTGACGGGGACGGGGGATCGAACGGTTCACCCCTCCACTTT. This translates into CASSDGDGGSNGSPLHF.

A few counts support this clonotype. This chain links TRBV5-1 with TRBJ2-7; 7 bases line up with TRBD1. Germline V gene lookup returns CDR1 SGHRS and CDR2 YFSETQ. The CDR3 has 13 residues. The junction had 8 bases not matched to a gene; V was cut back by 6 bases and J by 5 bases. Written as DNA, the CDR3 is TGCGCCAGCAAGGAGACAGGGAGAAACGAGCAGTACTTC. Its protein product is CASKETGRNEQYF.

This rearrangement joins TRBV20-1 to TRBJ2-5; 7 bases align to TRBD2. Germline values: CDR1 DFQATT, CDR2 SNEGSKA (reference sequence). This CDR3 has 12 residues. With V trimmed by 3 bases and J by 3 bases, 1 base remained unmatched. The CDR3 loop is CSASLAEETQYF. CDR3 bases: TGCAGTGCTAGCCTAGCGGAAGAGACCCAGTACTTC.

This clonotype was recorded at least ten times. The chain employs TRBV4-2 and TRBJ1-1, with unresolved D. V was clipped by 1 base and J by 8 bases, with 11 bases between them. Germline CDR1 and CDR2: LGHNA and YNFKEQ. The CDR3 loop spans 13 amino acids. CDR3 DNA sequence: TGTGCCAGCAGCCAAGCTAACAGTTTGGAAGCTTTCTTT. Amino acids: CASSQANSLEAFF.

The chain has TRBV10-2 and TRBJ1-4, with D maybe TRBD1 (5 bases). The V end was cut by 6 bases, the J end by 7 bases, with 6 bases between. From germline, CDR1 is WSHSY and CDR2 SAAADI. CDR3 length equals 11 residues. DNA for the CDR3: TGCGCCAGCAGAAGGGGTGAAAAACTGTTTTTT. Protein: CASRRGEKLFF.